Following are 3 T cell receptor beta chains from one sample sequenced in a study of lymphopenia after photon versus proton radiotherapy. Method: immunoSEQ multiplex PCR; TCRdb's copy keeps in-frame clones and lacks some. The sample lists about 22,000 clones, around 90% seen once, with about a tenth in the top ten. Sequencing was performed on peripheral blood, taken from a patient treated with proton-based radiotherapy. Receptor source: a woman in her sixties or seventies with pancreatic cancer. Some clones in this sample may be carry-over from other donors' samples.

J is TRBJ2-4 and V is TRBV18; D gene ambiguous. V was pared by 3 bases and J by 8 bases, with 5 bases between. This CDR3 comprises 11 residues. CDR1 KGHSH and CDR2 LQKENI come from the germline V gene. CDR3 nucleotides: TGTGCCAGCTCACCTGGGGACATTCAGTACTTC. Its translation: CASSPGDIQYF.

V gene TRBV18 combines with J gene TRBJ2-1; 13 nucleotides line up with TRBD2. CDR3 length: 14 amino acids. Trimming took 6 bases from V and 6 from J; bases not matched to a gene: 2. Germline values: CDR1 KGHSH, CDR2 LQKENI. The CDR3 DNA is TGTGCCAGCTCGGGACTAGCGGGACCCAATGAGCAGTTCTTC. Its protein is CASSGLAGPNEQFF. Supplemented by reference TRBV18 and TRBJ2-1, the full variable domain reads NAGVMQNPRHLVRRRGQEARLRCSPMKGHSHVYWYRQLPEEGLKFMVYLQKENIIDESGMPKERFSAEFPKEGPSILRIQQVVRGDSAAYFCASSGLAGPNEQFFGPGTRLTVL.

The chain carries TRBV28 and TRBJ1-5; TRBD1 aligns across 7 bases. V was pared by 6 bases and J by 6 bases, with 11 bases of the junction left unmatched. Germline V gene sequence: CDR1 MDHEN, CDR2 SYDVKM. The CDR3 is made up of 15 amino acids. The CDR3 bases are TGTGCCAGCAGGCCGACCGGGACAGAAACTCAGCCCCAGCATTTT. This encodes CASRPTGTETQPQHF.